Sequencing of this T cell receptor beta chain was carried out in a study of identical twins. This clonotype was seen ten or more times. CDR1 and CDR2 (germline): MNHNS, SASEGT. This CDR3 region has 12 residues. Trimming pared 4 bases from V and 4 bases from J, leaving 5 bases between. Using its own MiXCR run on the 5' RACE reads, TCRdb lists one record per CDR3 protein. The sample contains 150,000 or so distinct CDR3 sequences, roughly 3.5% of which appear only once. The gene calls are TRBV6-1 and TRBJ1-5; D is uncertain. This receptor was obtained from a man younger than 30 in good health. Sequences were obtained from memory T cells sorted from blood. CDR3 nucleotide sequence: TGTGCCAGCAGTGTGGGGAATCAGCCCCAGCATTTT. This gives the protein CASSVGNQPQHF.